The 30 T cell receptor beta chains listed next were all sequenced from one sample in a study of T cell clones after liver transplantation. Measured with immunoSEQ multiplex PCR; TCRdb has only the in-frame clones, and not every one. The table has 15,000 to 20,000 clones, 65% to 85% seen once. Sequencing was performed on CD8+ T cells from blood, taken around 50 months after liver transplant. These receptors were taken from a human patient who received a liver transplant. A subset of T cells may come from the graft donor.

V is TRBV6-6 and J is TRBJ2-7; 7 bases match TRBD1. The length of the CDR3 is 14 residues. Germline trimming cut 6 bases from V and 2 bases from J; bases unmatched to any gene: 7. Germline-derived CDR1 and CDR2 are MNHNY and SVGAGI (reference sequence). The CDR3 DNA is TGTGCCAGCAGAGACGGGACAGCAACCTACGAGCAGTACTTC. The encoded protein is CASRDGTATYEQYF.

This clone has more than one count but fewer than ten. This chain connects TRBV5-1 to TRBJ2-7; D gene unclear. Germline assignment: CDR1 SGHRS and CDR2 YFSETQ. Trimming cost V 3 bases and J 3 bases, with 13 bases left between them. The CDR3 loop spans 14 amino acids. The CDR3 DNA follows: TGCGCCAGCAGCTCATCGAACATTTACTACGAGCAGTACTTC. Protein sequence: CASSSSNIYYEQYF.

This sequence joins TRBV5-1 and TRBJ2-6; D is possibly TRBD2 (6 bases). This CDR3 contains 16 residues. CDR1 and CDR2 from the germline V gene are SGHRS and YFSETQ. V shed 3 bases and J shed 3 bases, with 13 bases lying between them. The CDR3 DNA reads as TGCGCCAGCAGCTCCCTCGGGACTTATGGGGCCAACGTCCTGACTTTC. Its protein product is CASSSLGTYGANVLTF.

The rearrangement joins TRBV4-2 to TRBJ2-7; possible D gene TRBD1, 6 bases. The CDR3 runs to 13 residues. Germline V lookup: CDR1 LGHNA, CDR2 YNFKEQ. Trimming shortened V by 4 bases and J by 4 bases, and 11 bases separated the two germline ends. The DNA for the CDR3 is TGTGCCAGCAGCCCCCGACAGGCGTACGAGCAGTACTTC. Protein product: CASSPRQAYEQYF.

The J gene is TRBJ2-7, the V gene TRBV29-1; 7 bases align to TRBD2. Trimming took 3 bases from V and 3 from J; bases not matched to a gene: 2. CDR3 length: 12 amino acids. The germline gives CDR1 SQVTM, CDR2 ANQGSEA. CDR3 DNA sequence: TGCAGCGTTGAGGCGGGGGACTACGAGCAGTACTTC. It codes for CSVEAGDYEQYF.

J is TRBJ2-5 and V is TRBV7-3; D may match TRBD1 or TRBD2 (6 bases each). Trimming removed 5 bases from V and 4 bases from J, with 14 bases in between. CDR1 and CDR2 (germline): SGHTA, FQGTGA. The CDR3 is 14 residues long. The CDR3 loop is CASSRGRGLETQYF. CDR3 in DNA: TGTGCCAGCAGCCGGGGGCGAGGGTTAGAGACCCAGTACTTC.

The table lists this clone with a count of one. V is TRBV9 and J is TRBJ1-5, with D hard to call. Germline V lookup: CDR1 SGDLS, CDR2 YYNGEE. Between the trimmed V and J ends, which lost 0 bases and 5 bases, there was a span of 6 bases. The CDR3 length is 13 residues. Here the CDR3 reads CASSVGDDQPQHF. CDR3 nucleotide sequence: TGTGCCAGCAGCGTAGGAGATGATCAGCCCCAGCATTTT.

The chain recombines TRBV7-6 with TRBJ2-3, with 10 positions matching TRBD2. J gave up 4 bases and V 1 base, and 8 bases lay outside the gene matches. Germline lookup yields CDR1 SGHVS and CDR2 FNYEAQ. The CDR3 contains 17 residues. Here the CDR3 DNA reads TGTGCCAGCAGCTTAGTTACTAGCGGGGTTGACTCAGATACGCAGTATTTT. It encodes CASSLVTSGVDSDTQYF.

This chain uses TRBV6-5 with TRBJ2-2, with no clear D. This CDR3 has 13 residues. The germline V and J ends were trimmed by 2 bases and 7 bases, with 8 bases remaining between them. The V gene's germline CDR1 is MNHEY and CDR2 SVGAGI. The CDR3 protein is CASSYPQGGELFF. The CDR3 nucleotides are TGTGCCAGCAGTTACCCCCAAGGCGGGGAGCTGTTTTTT.

The genes are TRBV27 and TRBJ2-3, with D possibly matching TRBD1 (5 bases). Trimming removed 4 bases from V and 2 bases from J, with 16 bases in between. The CDR3 has 16 residues. Germline V gene sequence: CDR1 MNHEY, CDR2 SMNVEV (reference sequence). CDR3 residues: CASSSQGLLFTDTQYF. CDR3 nucleotide sequence: TGTGCCAGCAGTTCCCAGGGCCTGCTCTTCACAGATACGCAGTATTTT.

The J gene is TRBJ2-1, the V gene TRBV7-9, with D maybe TRBD2 (5 bases). Trimming took 8 bases from V and 7 from J, leaving 21 bases between them. CDR1 SEHNR and CDR2 FQNEAQ come from the germline V gene (reference sequence). The CDR3 has 15 amino acids. CDR3: CASPYEGGPNNEQFF. DNA of the CDR3: TGTGCCAGCCCTTATGAAGGCGGGCCTAATAATGAGCAGTTCTTC.

V is TRBV19 and J is TRBJ1-1; TRBD1 might be the D (6 bases). Between the trimmed V and J ends, which lost 4 bases and 0 bases, there was a span of 18 bases. The CDR3 loop spans 17 amino acids. Per the germline V gene, CDR1 is LNHDA and CDR2 is SQIVND (reference sequence). The CDR3 DNA reads as TGTGCCAGTAGTACCGAGGAGGGGGGGTTGGTGAACACTGAAGCTTTCTTT. It yields the protein CASSTEEGGLVNTEAFF.

The chain employs TRBV4-1 and TRBJ2-5; 8 nucleotides agree with TRBD2. This CDR3 region has 13 residues. Germline V gene lookup returns CDR1 MGHRA and CDR2 YSYEKL. V trimming: 4 bases; J trimming: 9 bases; junction bases outside the gene matches: 7. The CDR3 bases are TGCGCCAGCAGCCGCTGGACTAGCAGTGCCCAGTACTTC. Protein product: CASSRWTSSAQYF.

This chain connects TRBV27 to TRBJ2-5, with 8 bases that match TRBD1. The CDR3 contains 16 residues. J gave up 3 bases and V 5 bases, and 11 bases lay outside the gene matches. Per germline, CDR1 MNHEY and CDR2 SMNVEV (reference sequence). CDR3 nucleotide sequence: TGTGCCAGCAGTGGGGTGGGGACAGGCTTTAAAGAGACCCAGTACTTC. Translation: CASSGVGTGFKETQYF.

In its sample, this clone was seen a few times. The rearrangement links TRBV30 to TRBJ1-3; D is unclear. Trimming cost V 3 bases and J 0 bases, with 3 bases left between them. CDR3 length: 12 residues. Germline V CDR1 and CDR2: GTSNPN, SVGIG (reference sequence). The CDR3 sequence: CAWSPSGNTIYF. The CDR3 nucleotides are TGTGCCTGGAGCCCCTCTGGAAACACCATATATTTT.

The V and J genes are TRBV14 and TRBJ2-7; perhaps D is TRBD1 or TRBD2 (5 bases each). Germline V CDR1 and CDR2: SGHDN, FVKESK. The CDR3 runs 15 residues. V was clipped by 2 bases and J by 0 bases, with 11 bases between them. The CDR3 sequence is CASSQFAGSSYEQYF. The CDR3, as DNA: TGTGCCAGCAGCCAATTTGCAGGGAGCTCCTACGAGCAGTACTTC. The full variable domain, with the rest looked up from reference TRBV14 and TRBJ2-7, is EAGVTQFPSHSVIEKGQTVTLRCDPISGHDNLYWYRRVMGKEIKFLLHFVKESKQDESGMPNNRFLAERTGGTYSTLKVQPAELEDSGVYFCASSQFAGSSYEQYFGPGTRLTVT.

V usage is TRBV7-9 and J usage is TRBJ2-5; TRBD2 matches at 7 bases. The ends lost 8 bases at V and 4 bases at J; junction bases unmatched: 4. Germline values: CDR1 SEHNR, CDR2 FQNEAQ (reference sequence). The length of the CDR3 is 12 residues. The CDR3 DNA follows: TGTGCCAGCTCTGGACTAGGAGAGACCCAGTACTTC. Protein sequence: CASSGLGETQYF.

This chain links TRBV5-6 with TRBJ1-1, with TRBD1 matching 9 bases. CDR3 length: 15 amino acids. V lost 0 bases, J lost 4 bases, and 4 bases stayed unmatched. The germline CDR1 and CDR2 sequences are SGHDT and YYEEEE. The CDR3 here is CASSLVGQGLTEAFF. The CDR3 nucleotides are TGTGCCAGCAGCTTGGTCGGACAGGGGCTCACTGAAGCTTTCTTT.

V usage is TRBV6-1 and J usage is TRBJ2-7; D is unresolved. With 5 bases removed from V and 0 bases from J, the gap between germline ends came to 14 bases. CDR1 is MNHNS and CDR2 is SASEGT in the germline V gene. This CDR3 has 15 residues. CDR3 sequence reads: CASSTSGGSSYEQYF. CDR3 coding DNA: TGTGCCAGCAGTACCTCGGGTGGAAGCTCCTACGAGCAGTACTTC.

The chain is built from TRBV19 and TRBJ1-5, with unresolved D. This CDR3 comprises 15 residues. The germline V gene encodes CDR1 LNHDA and CDR2 SQIVND (reference sequence). Deletions cut 1 base from V and 0 bases from J, with 7 bases between. CDR3 protein: CASSIVQYSNQPQHF. CDR3 bases: TGTGCCAGTAGTATAGTACAGTATAGCAATCAGCCCCAGCATTTT.

The chain joins TRBV5-6 to TRBJ2-7; D is perhaps TRBD2 (5 bases). Germline values: CDR1 SGHDT, CDR2 YYEEEE. V shed 5 bases and J shed 6 bases, with 6 bases lying between them. The CDR3 totals 10 residues. In DNA, the CDR3 is TGTGCCAGCAGTCGGGGCGAGCAGTACTTC. Translation: CASSRGEQYF.

The V call is TRBV9, the J call TRBJ2-7, with a possible D match to TRBD1 (5 bases). The CDR3 has 14 amino acids. CDR1 and CDR2 from the germline V gene are SGDLS and YYNGEE. Trimming pared 4 bases from V and 6 bases from J, leaving 17 bases between. The CDR3 reads CASSPRVQGREQYF. The CDR3 DNA sequence: TGTGCCAGCAGCCCAAGGGTGCAGGGTCGCGAGCAGTACTTC.

The chain links TRBV15 to TRBJ1-1; D remains unclear. Trimming pared 1 base from V and 3 bases from J, leaving 3 bases between. Germline V gives CDR1 LNHNV, CDR2 YYDKDF (reference sequence). CDR3 size: 12 residues. CDR3 coding DNA: TGTGCCACCAGCAGAGTTGACACTGAAGCTTTCTTT. Residues: CATSRVDTEAFF.

J is TRBJ2-7 and V is TRBV5-4; the match to TRBD2 covers 13 bases. This CDR3 has 14 residues. Per the germline V gene, CDR1 is SGHNT and CDR2 is YYREEE (reference sequence). V lost 5 bases and J lost 4; bases outside the gene matches: 3. The CDR3 DNA follows: TGTGCCAGCAGTGGGACTAGCGGGGTATACGAGCAGTACTTC. Translating it yields CASSGTSGVYEQYF.

The rearrangement links TRBV4-1 to TRBJ1-4; weak D call: TRBD1 (5 bases). Per the germline V gene, CDR1 is MGHRA and CDR2 is YSYEKL. The CDR3 consists of 16 residues. V lost 0 bases and J lost 5, with 13 bases in between. CDR3 coding DNA: TGCGCCAGCAGCCAAGAGTTTGGGGCACCAAATGAAAAACTGTTTTTT. This gives the protein CASSQEFGAPNEKLFF.

In this sample, this clone turned up once. This chain uses TRBV9 with TRBJ2-7, with D possibly being TRBD2 (6 bases). Looked up from germline, CDR1 is SGDLS and CDR2 is YYNGEE. V gave up 3 bases and J gave up 5 bases, with 15 bases separating them. The CDR3 is 14 amino acids. CDR3 sequence: CASSAPGLPNEQYF. The CDR3 bases are TGTGCCAGCAGCGCCCCGGGACTCCCCAACGAGCAGTACTTC.

J is TRBJ2-2 and V is TRBV9; D unresolved. CDR1 SGDLS and CDR2 YYNGEE come from the germline V gene. This CDR3 has 15 amino acids. The germline V and J ends were trimmed by 0 bases and 6 bases, with 12 bases remaining between them. CDR3 coding DNA: TGTGCCAGCAGCGTAGTCATATCCGGGTCCGGGGAGCTGTTTTTT. The encoded protein is CASSVVISGSGELFF. The variable domain in full, completed from reference TRBV9 and TRBJ2-2, reads DSGVTQTPKHLITATGQRVTLRCSPRSGDLSVYWYQQSLDQGLQFLIQYYNGEERAKGNILERFSAQQFPDLHSELNLSSLELGDSALYFCASSVVISGSGELFFGEGSRLTVL.

The rearrangement uses TRBV6-6 and TRBJ2-3, with 8 bases lining up with TRBD2. After removal of 6 bases from V and 1 base from J, the junction contained 6 bases not matched to a gene. The CDR3 length is 15 residues. The germline V gene has CDR1 MNHNY and CDR2 SVGAGI (reference sequence). CDR3 in DNA: TGTGCCAGCAGGGACGGACTAGCCGGCACAGATACGCAGTATTTT. It is translated as CASRDGLAGTDTQYF.

By sample fraction, this clone is medium-sized. The chain carries TRBV4-3 and TRBJ1-6; D possibly corresponds to TRBD1 (5 bases). Germline CDR1 LGHNA, CDR2 YSLEER. The CDR3 totals 15 residues. Trimming cost V 0 bases and J 6 bases, with 9 bases left between them. DNA of the CDR3: TGCGCCAGCAGCCAAGATGGGACCGCTAATTCACCCCTCCACTTT. This sequence encodes CASSQDGTANSPLHF.

The V and J genes are TRBV19 and TRBJ2-5; D possibly matches TRBD1 or TRBD2 (5 bases each). Trimming took 5 bases from V and 5 from J, leaving 18 bases between them. This CDR3 contains 15 residues. Germline CDR1 is LNHDA and CDR2 is SQIVND (reference sequence). The CDR3, as DNA: TGTGCCAGTAGTGCCCGGGACGCAATGGGGGAGACCCAGTACTTC. This codes for CASSARDAMGETQYF.